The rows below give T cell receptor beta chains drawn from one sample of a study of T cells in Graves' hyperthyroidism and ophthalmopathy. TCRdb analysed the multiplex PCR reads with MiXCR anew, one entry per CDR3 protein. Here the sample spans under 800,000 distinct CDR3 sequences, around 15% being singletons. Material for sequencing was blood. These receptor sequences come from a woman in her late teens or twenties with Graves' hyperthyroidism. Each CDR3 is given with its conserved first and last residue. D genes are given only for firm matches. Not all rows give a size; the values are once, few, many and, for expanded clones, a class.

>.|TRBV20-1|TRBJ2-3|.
CSALPAGAGHTDTQYF
TGCAGTGCTCTCCCCGCCGGGGCGGGACACACAGATACGCAGTATTTT
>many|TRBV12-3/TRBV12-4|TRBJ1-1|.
CASSWGVGNTEAFF
TGTGCCAGCAGTTGGGGGGTTGGGAACACTGAAGCTTTCTTT
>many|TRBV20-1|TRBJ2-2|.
CSARVQGGTGELFF
TGCAGTGCTAGAGTTCAGGGGGGCACCGGGGAGCTGTTTTTT
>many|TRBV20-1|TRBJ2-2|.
CSARGWATGELFF
TGCAGTGCTAGAGGATGGGCCACCGGGGAGCTGTTTTTT
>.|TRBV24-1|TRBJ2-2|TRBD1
CATSPWTGRGELLF
TGTGCCACCAGTCCGTGGACAGGGCGCGGGGAGCTGCTTTTT
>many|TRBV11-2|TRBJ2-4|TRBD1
CASSLSRTGDRRNIQYF
TGTGCCAGCAGCTTAAGCCGGACAGGGGATAGGAGAAACATTCAGTACTTC
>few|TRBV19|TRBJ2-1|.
CASSIVAYSYNEQFF
TGTGCCAGTAGTATAGTAGCATACAGTTACAATGAGCAGTTCTTC
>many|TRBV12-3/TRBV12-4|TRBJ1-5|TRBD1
CASSPQGGGSGQPQHF
TGTGCCAGCAGCCCACAGGGGGGAGGGAGTGGTCAGCCCCAGCATTTT
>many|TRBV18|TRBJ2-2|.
CASSQAGTNTGELFF
TGTGCCAGCTCACAGGCAGGGACGAACACCGGGGAGCTGTTTTTT
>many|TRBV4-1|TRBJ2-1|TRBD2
CASSQSSGSFNEQFF
TGCGCCAGCAGCCAATCTAGCGGGTCTTTCAATGAGCAGTTCTTC
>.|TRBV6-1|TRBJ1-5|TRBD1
CASSEKPGQGGQPQHF
TGTGCCAGCAGTGAAAAACCGGGACAGGGCGGCCAGCCCCAGCATTTT
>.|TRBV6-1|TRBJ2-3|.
CASSARRALGDTQYF
TGTGCCAGCAGTGCAAGAAGGGCATTGGGAGATACGCAGTATTTT
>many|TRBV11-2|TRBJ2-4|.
CASSFGVGNIQYF
TGTGCCAGCAGCTTCGGGGTCGGAAACATTCAGTACTTC
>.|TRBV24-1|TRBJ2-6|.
CATSSSVSGANVLTF
TGTGCCACCAGCTCCTCGGTCTCTGGGGCCAACGTCCTGACTTTC
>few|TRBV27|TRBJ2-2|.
CASSLLGPPGELFF
TGTGCCAGCAGTTTACTGGGTCCTCCCGGGGAGCTGTTTTTT
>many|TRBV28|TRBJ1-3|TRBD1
CASSDIQGADSGNTIYF
TGTGCCAGCAGTGACATACAGGGGGCCGACTCTGGAAACACCATATATTTT
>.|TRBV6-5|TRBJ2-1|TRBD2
CASSLSVGGSPYNEQFF
TGTGCCAGCAGTTTGTCGGTAGGCGGGAGTCCCTACAATGAGCAGTTCTTC